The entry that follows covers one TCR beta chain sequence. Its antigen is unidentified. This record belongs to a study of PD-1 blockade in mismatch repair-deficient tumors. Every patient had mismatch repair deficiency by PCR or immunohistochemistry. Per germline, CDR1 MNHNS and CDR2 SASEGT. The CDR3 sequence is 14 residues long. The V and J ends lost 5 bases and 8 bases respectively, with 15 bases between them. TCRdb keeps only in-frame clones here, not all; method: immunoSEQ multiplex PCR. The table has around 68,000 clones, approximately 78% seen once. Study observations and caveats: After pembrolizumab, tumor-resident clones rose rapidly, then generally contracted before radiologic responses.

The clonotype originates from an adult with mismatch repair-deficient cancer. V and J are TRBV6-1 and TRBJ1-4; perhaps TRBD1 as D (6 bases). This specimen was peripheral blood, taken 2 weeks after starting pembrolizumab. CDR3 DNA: TGTGCCAGCAGTCCCGACCCAGGGGACGAAAAACTGTTTTTT. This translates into CASSPDPGDEKLFF.